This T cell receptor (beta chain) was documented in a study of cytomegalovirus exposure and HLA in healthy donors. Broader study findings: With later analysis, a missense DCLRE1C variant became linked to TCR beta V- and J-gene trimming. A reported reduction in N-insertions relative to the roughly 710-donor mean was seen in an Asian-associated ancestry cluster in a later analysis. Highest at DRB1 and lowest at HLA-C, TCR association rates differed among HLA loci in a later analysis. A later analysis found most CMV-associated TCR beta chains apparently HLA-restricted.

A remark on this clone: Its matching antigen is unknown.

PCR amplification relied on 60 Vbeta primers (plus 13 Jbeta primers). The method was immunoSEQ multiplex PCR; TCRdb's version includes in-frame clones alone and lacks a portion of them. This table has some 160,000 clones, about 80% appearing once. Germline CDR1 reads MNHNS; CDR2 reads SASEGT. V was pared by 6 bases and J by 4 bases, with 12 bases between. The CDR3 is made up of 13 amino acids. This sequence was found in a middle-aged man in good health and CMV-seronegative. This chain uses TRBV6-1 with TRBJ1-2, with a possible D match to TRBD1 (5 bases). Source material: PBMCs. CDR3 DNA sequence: TGTGCCAGCAGCACCAGGGAAGGCTATGGCTACACCTTC. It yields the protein CASSTREGYGYTF.